This T cell receptor beta chain was observed in a study of T cell repertoires in cytomegalovirus infection. Overall study context: Evidence of both CMV infection and a matching HLA type came from public TCR beta signatures. Study-wide results and caveats: Within the response measured ex vivo, HLA-C-restricted CMV-specific TCR beta clonotypes were dominant.

TCRdb reanalysed the reads using MiXCR and keeps one entry per CDR3 protein. The sample includes hundreds of thousands of distinct CDR3 sequences, about 42% of them seen just once. In the case of this clonotype: Its target is not known.

Trimming removed 5 bases from V and 10 bases from J, with 11 bases in between. Germline CDR1 and CDR2: MNHNS and SASEGT. The CDR3 contains 12 residues. The chain recombines TRBV6-1 with TRBJ1-4; maybe TRBD1 (5 bases). This clonotype originated in a human donor in good health (CMV status not recorded). Some clones in this sample may be carry-over from other donors' samples. The sample here was cultured PBMCs, taken from culture after CMV antigen stimulation. The CDR3 sequence: CASSSYGGKLFF. DNA of the CDR3: TGTGCCAGCAGTTCCTACGGGGGAAAACTGTTTTTT.